The sequence of this T cell receptor beta chain was determined in a study of cytomegalovirus exposure and HLA in healthy donors (dated by TCRdb to 2016 to 2017). With respect to the entire study: An earlier analysis of roughly 570 of the donors reported 276 Gb of sequence data and 117 million unique TCR beta sequences obtained from about 179 million T cells. About 300 gigabases of sequencing data and 80 million or so unique TCR sequences were included in an early release covering under 650 HLA-typed donors. Of the roughly 390 genotyped donors, 65% to 90% were placed in the genetic ancestry cluster associated with self-reported Caucasian donors. The study aimed to test whether cataloging public T cell receptors could reveal signatures of past pathogen exposure. Using immunosequencing, the study profiled T cell repertoires from 640 or so subjects and related those repertoires to cytomegalovirus serostatus. A separate validation cohort of approximately 130 different subjects was used in addition to the approximately 700-subject first cohort. High-throughput TCR immunosequencing, statistical association of individual TCRs with disease status, and machine learning were combined to predict cytomegalovirus infection status. A later analysis re-examined previously published TCR beta repertoires from 600 to 700 donors and added high-resolution HLA genotyping to investigate patterns of TCR occurrence. Rather than drawing on any new phenotypic data, the later analysis identified candidate immune exposures from TCR beta sequences and the way those sequences occurred across donors. An earlier analysis of several hundred of the donors used high-throughput TCR beta sequencing to judge whether each TCR beta V gene segment behaved as functional or pseudogenic. Alongside the repertoire data, information on donor age, sex, ethnicity and CMV serostatus was compiled. In a later genetic analysis, genome-wide SNP genotypes for about 55% of the roughly 700 donors were used, and that subset was treated as a discovery cohort. Every repertoire in the discovery cohort had been generated on one and the same sequencing platform. HLA typing included class I and class II loci at four-digit resolution. Typing coverage varied by locus: about 620-640 donors for A, B, C, DRB1 and DQB1; more than 500 for DQA1; over 600 for DPA1; roughly 470 for DPB1. Roughly 5 DR-DQ haplotypes were handled as single units for association and clustering, since linkage in the cohort was strong. Among roughly 400 genotyped donors of the cohort, an average of approximately 240,000 unique TCR beta nucleotide sequences was sequenced per donor, of which about 19% were non-productive.

Library creation used the immunoSEQ multiplex PCR assay. A mixture of 60 forward primers for TCR Vbeta segments and 13 reverse primers for TCR Jbeta segments was used in the multiplex PCR. Amplification of the CDR3 region of rearranged TCR beta genes was performed with a multiplex PCR assay on genomic DNA. The Illumina HiSeq System was used to sequence the amplified TCR beta libraries as 87-base-pair reads. Regarding the original processing steps: A later analysis counted about 80 million unique TCR beta chains across the roughly 700 repertoires, and around 9.9 million of these chains were shared by at least two donors. To remove PCR and sequencing errors, raw reads were error-corrected and collapsed into unique sequences using a nearest-neighbor algorithm that merged closely related sequences. To assign V, D and J gene segments, CDR3 sequences were aligned to IMGT reference sequences. For a sequence to be retained, a match of at least six nucleotides to both a V gene segment and a J gene segment was required. A rearrangement counted as productive if the CDR3 had no stop codons and remained in frame with V and J, and every other rearrangement counted as non-productive. CDR3 was defined by IMGT convention, running from the second conserved V-encoded cysteine to the conserved J-encoded phenylalanine. The earlier analysis of about 530 of the donors excluded any sequence lacking an unambiguous match to a single V gene segment. In an earlier analysis of 450 to 750 of the donors, a V segment was called functional when productive rearrangements were above 56.7%, and segregating when the standard deviation between donors exceeded 5%. A statistical classification framework was developed to diagnose cytomegalovirus status using the catalog of TCR beta chain sequences. A later analysis assigned V and J genes by comparing TCR nucleotide sequences with IMGT/GENE-DB human TR gene sequences. Using the TCRdist pipeline, a later analysis assigned CDR3 sequences along with most-parsimonious VDJ recombination scenarios. In a later analysis, each TCR beta chain was defined by its CDR3 amino acid sequence together with its V-gene family, and reads without a unique V-gene family were excluded. A later analysis removed 600 or so highly shared, low-generation-probability nucleotide sequences to deal with suspected cross-contamination and a sequencing artifact. A later analysis calculated a clonal expansion index for each public chain from normalized within-repertoire ranks of inferred template counts. In a later analysis, generation probabilities were computed using a VDJ recombination model fitted to out-of-frame rearrangements, and the results were checked against IGoR. Hypergeometric tests were used in a later analysis to score TCR-TCR, TCR-HLA and TCR-CMV co-occurrence, with a repertoire-size bias correction applied to the TCR pairs. To estimate false discovery rates, a later analysis permuted the HLA or CMV assignments 20 times. A later analysis grouped co-occurring TCRs with DBSCAN, adding TCRdist sequence similarity when clustering within HLA-allele-positive subsets. For co-occurrence clustering, repertoires with fewer than 30,000 or more than 120,000 public chains were excluded, along with about five repertoires with anomalous nucleotide sharing. TCRdb limited this immuneACCESS table to in-frame rearrangements with V and J called. A share of clones is missing; checked studies link under half to unresolved V genes, and the rest is unexplained. Clonal size and the V and J genes are those of that table, whereas D and trimming came from the DNA. Counted in this sample were roughly 150,000 clones; around two thirds of them appeared once. The top ten hold under 11% of the sample.

Comment on this clone: Which antigen it targets is not known. The input lacks base qualities; no much larger clone sits a single base away.

Summary of the overall study and its limitations: A further reported finding was that TCR beta sequences accurately predicted the HLA-A and HLA-B alleles for most subjects in the first cohort. In a later analysis, HLA-associated TCR beta chains were found to be more clonally expanded and to have lower generation probabilities than equally common non-associated chains. For the cohort, immune exposure information was limited to CMV serostatus. When HLA alleles, especially DR and DQ, strongly co-occurred, attributing TCR associations to individual alleles was difficult. Linkage disequilibrium might explain the correlated functional status among segregating V segments, but an unknown experimental factor could not be ruled out. In a later analysis, most CMV-associated TCR beta chains were found to appear HLA-restricted, with HLA associations seemingly driven largely by CMV exposure. According to a later analysis, parvovirus B19, influenza, CMV and Epstein-Barr virus appeared linked to several top co-occurrence clusters. In this cohort, only TCR beta chains were sequenced, and detectable features were limited by the absence of alpha or paired-chain data. In a later genetic analysis, fewer N-insertions in productive TCRs were reported among donors in an Asian-associated ancestry cluster than the 666-donor mean. Most TCR sequences were seen in very few donors, while some public TCRs were found in many individuals. In vitro tests confirmed that three of the cytomegalovirus-associated TCR beta chains recognize cytomegalovirus antigens. In a later genetic analysis, a missense DCLRE1C variant was associated with V-gene and J-gene trimming of TCR beta chains, and the association was replicated in an independent cohort. In both the original and validation cohorts, the classifier was reported to diagnose cytomegalovirus status with high specificity and sensitivity. Because counts were too low, more than 15 rarely observed V segments, including chromosome 9 orphons, were left out of the earlier analysis of approximately 580 of the donors. In an earlier analysis of around 600 of the donors, most TCR beta V segments were observed in productive rearrangements about 87% or about 30% of the time, broadly matching IMGT annotations. Roughly uniform sequencing depth across donors was assumed in presence/absence analyses, although this assumption may not hold. The study gave a list of over 150 TCR beta chains associated with cytomegalovirus. A later analysis found that TCR association rates varied across HLA loci, with DRB1 alleles showing the most associated TCRs and HLA-C alleles the fewest. It was suggested by the authors that the approach could potentially be generalized to other disease states and immunological phenotypes. Some IMGT-functional V segments, including TRBV6-2 and TRBV6-3, could not be told apart with the 87-base-pair reads, so those segments were excluded. A later analysis associated about 17,000 TCR beta sequences with specific HLA alleles at a false discovery rate of 0.05. A group of highly shared sequence variants was considered likely to be a technical artifact of the sequencing pipeline. Because HLA typing was missing for some donors at each locus, association tests included only the typed subset.

In total, 666 healthy bone marrow donors made up the cohort. At the time of sampling, every cohort member was nominally healthy, though immune exposures that went unrecorded were likely present. The donor tested CMV seropositive, placing the donor among the approximately 290 seropositive members of the cohort. A peripheral blood sample was provided by each donor, and peripheral blood mononuclear cells were used for TCR beta sequencing. The Qiagen DNeasy Blood Extraction Kit was used to extract genomic DNA from the blood cell samples. Measured from the cysteine to the phenylalanine, the CDR3 is 16 residues long. Only CDR3 DNA is held: 48 bases, read in frame from base 1. CDR1 and CDR2, per the germline V gene (reference sequence), are SGHNT and YYREEE. Ends trimmed: V by 4 bases, J by 5 bases; bases unmatched to a gene: 11.

Sequenced: PBMCs. This receptor was identified in a man aged 25 to 45 in good health and CMV-seropositive. The rearranged segments are TRBV5-4 and TRBJ2-1; 8 bases in between match TRBD2. The CDR3 loop reads CASSGLWTSTNNEQFF. The nucleotides are TGTGCCAGCAGCGGGCTCTGGACTAGCACGAACAATGAGCAGTTCTTC.